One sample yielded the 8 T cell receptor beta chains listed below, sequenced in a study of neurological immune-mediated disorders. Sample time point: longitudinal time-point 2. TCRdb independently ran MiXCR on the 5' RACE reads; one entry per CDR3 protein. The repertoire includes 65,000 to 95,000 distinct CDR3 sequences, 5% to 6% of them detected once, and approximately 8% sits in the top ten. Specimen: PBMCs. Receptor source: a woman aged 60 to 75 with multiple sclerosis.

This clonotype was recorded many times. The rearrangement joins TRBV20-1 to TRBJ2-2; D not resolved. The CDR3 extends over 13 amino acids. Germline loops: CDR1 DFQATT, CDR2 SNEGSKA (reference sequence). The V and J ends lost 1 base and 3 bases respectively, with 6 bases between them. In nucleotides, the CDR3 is TGCAGTGCTAGAGGCAGCTACACCGGGGAGCTGTTTTTT. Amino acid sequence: CSARGSYTGELFF.

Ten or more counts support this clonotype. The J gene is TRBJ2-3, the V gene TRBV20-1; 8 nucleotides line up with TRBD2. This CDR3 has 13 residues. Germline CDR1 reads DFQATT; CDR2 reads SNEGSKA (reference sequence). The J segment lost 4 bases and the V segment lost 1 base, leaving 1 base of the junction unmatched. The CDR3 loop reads CSARVGGADTQYF. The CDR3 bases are TGCAGTGCTAGAGTCGGGGGGGCAGATACGCAGTATTTT.

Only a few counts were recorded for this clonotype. As DNA, the CDR3 is TGCAGTGCAGCCCGGGACAGGGAGTTTGGCTACACCTTC. It yields the protein CSAARDREFGYTF. The chain couples TRBV20-1 to TRBJ1-2, with TRBD1 identical over 9 bases. V shed 6 bases and J 7 bases; nucleotides not matched to a gene: 9. The length of the CDR3 is 13 residues. CDR1 and CDR2 from the germline V gene are DFQATT and SNEGSKA (reference sequence).

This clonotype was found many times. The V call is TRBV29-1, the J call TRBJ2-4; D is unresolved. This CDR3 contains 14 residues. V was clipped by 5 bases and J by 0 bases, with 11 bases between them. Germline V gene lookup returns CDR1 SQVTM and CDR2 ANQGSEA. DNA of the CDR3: TGCAGCGTTAAGGATTTCCTAGCCAAAAACATTCAGTACTTC. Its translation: CSVKDFLAKNIQYF.

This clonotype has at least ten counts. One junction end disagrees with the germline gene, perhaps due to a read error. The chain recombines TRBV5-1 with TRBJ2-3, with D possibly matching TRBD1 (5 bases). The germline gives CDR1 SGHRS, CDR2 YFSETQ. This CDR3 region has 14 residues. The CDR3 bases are TGCGCCAGCAGCTTGGCCGACAGCAGAGATACGCAGTATTTT. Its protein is CASSLADSRDTQYF.

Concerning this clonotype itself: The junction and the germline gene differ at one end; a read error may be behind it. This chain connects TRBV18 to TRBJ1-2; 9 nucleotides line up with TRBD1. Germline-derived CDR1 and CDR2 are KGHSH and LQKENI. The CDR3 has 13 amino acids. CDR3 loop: CASSPQGATCYTF. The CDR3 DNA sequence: TGTGCCAGCTCGCCACAGGGGGCGACGTGCTACACCTTC.

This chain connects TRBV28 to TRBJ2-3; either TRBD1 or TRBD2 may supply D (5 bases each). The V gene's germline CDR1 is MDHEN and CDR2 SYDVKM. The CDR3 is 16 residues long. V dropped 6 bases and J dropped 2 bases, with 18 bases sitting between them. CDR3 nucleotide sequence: TGTGCCAGCAGGCTCCGGTGGGGGTCTACCACAGATACGCAGTATTTT. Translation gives CASRLRWGSTTDTQYF.

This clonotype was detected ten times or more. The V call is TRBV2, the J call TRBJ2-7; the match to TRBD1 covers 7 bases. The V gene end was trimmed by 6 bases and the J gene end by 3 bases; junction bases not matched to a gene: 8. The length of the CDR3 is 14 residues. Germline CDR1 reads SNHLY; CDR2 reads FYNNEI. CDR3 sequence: CASRAGTVYYEQYF. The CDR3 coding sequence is TGTGCCAGCAGAGCCGGGACAGTCTACTACGAGCAGTACTTC. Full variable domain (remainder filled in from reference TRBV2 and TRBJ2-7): EPEVTQTPSHQVTQMGQEVILRCVPISNHLYFYWYRQILGQKVEFLVSFYNNEISEKSEIFDDQFSVERPDGSNFTLKIRSTKLEDSAMYFCASRAGTVYYEQYFGPGTRLTVT.